This TCR beta chain stems from a study of cytomegalovirus exposure and HLA in healthy donors. The wider study: Prior work identified more than 90 million unique TCR beta sequences in roughly 180 million T cells.

Notes on the study in general: Among CMV-associated TCR beta chains, most appeared HLA-restricted in a later analysis. The authors excluded some V segments, including TRBV6-2 and TRBV6-3, as indistinguishable. The authors later found HLA-associated TCR beta chains more clonally expanded than equally common others.

This clone was detected only a few times. Its antigen remains unknown. Losses at the gene ends were 0 bases for V and 8 bases for J; bases not matched to a gene: 4. CDR3 length: 15 residues. The V gene's germline CDR1 is MNHEY and CDR2 SVGAGI. The PCR was carried out with 60 Vbeta primers and 13 Jbeta primers. Profiled with immunoSEQ multiplex PCR; TCRdb holds only in-frame clones, not every one. The table includes a few hundred thousand clones, about 75% detected once. The specimen sequenced was PBMCs. V usage is TRBV6-5 and J usage is TRBJ2-1; 10 bases align to TRBD2. The sequence was collected from a female donor in good health and CMV-seronegative. The CDR3 region has the DNA TGTGCCAGCAGTTACTCGCTCAGCGGGAGGGATGAGCAGTTCTTC. Amino acids: CASSYSLSGRDEQFF.